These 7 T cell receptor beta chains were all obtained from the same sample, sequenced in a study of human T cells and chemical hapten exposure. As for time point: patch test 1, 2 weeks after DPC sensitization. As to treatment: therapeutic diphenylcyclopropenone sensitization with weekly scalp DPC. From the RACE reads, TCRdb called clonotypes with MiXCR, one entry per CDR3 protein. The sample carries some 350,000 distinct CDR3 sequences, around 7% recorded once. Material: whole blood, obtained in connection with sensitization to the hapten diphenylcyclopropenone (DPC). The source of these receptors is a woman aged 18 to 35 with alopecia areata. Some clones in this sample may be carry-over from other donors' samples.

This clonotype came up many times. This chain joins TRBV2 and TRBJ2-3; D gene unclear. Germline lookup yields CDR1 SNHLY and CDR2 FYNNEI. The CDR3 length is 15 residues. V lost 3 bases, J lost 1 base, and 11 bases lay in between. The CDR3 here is CASSDPGPGTDTQYF. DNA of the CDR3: TGTGCCAGCAGTGACCCAGGACCCGGCACAGATACGCAGTATTTT.

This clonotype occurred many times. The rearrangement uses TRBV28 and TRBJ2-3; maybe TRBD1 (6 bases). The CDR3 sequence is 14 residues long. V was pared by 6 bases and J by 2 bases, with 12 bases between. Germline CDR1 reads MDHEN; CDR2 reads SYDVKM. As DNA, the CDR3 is TGTGCCAGCAGACACAGGGCCTCCACAGATACGCAGTATTTT. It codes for CASRHRASTDTQYF.

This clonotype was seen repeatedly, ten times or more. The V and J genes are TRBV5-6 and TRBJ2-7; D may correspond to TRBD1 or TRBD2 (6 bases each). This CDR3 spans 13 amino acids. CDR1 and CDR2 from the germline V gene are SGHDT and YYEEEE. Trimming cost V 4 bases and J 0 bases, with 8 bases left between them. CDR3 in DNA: TGTGCCAGCAGCAGGGGGGACTCCTACGAGCAGTACTTC. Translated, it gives CASSRGDSYEQYF.

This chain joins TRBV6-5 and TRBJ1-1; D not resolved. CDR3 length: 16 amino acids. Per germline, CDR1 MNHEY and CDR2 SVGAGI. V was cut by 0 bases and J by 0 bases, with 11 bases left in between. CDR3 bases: TGTGCCAGCAGTTACTCCCTTGGCAGAATGAACACTGAAGCTTTCTTT. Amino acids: CASSYSLGRMNTEAFF.

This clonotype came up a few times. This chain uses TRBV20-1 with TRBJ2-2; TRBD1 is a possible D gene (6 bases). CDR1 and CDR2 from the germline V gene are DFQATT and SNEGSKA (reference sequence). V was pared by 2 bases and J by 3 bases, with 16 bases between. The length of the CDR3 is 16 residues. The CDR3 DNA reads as TGCAGTGCTAGAAGCCTCGGACAGCTACACACCGGGGAGCTGTTTTTT. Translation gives CSARSLGQLHTGELFF.

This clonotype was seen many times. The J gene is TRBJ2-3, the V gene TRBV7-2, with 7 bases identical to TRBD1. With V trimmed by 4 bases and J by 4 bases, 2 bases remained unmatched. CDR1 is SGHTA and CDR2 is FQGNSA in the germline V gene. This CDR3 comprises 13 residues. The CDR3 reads CASSWGTADTQYF. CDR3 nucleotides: TGTGCCAGCAGCTGGGGGACAGCAGATACGCAGTATTTT. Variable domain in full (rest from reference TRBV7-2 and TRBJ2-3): GAGVSQSPSNKVTEKGKDVELRCDPISGHTALYWYRQSLGQGLEFLIYFQGNSAPDKSGLPSDRFSAERTGGSVSTLTIQRTQQEDSAVYLCASSWGTADTQYFGPGTRLTVL.

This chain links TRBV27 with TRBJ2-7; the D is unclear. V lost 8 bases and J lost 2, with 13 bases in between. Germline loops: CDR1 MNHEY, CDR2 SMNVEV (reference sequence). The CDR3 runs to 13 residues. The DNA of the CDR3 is TGTGCCAGCTTCGGACCCCGAACCTACGAGCAGTACTTC. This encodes CASFGPRTYEQYF.